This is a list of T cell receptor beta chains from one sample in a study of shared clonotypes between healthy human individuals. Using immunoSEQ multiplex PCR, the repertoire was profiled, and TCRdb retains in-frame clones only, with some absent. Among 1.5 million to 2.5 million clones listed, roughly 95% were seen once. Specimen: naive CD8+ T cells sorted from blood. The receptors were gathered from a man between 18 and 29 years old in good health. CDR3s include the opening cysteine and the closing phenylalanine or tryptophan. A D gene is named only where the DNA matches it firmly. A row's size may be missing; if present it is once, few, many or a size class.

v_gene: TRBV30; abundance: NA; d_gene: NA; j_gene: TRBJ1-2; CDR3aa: CAWSEGNYGYTF; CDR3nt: TGTGCCTGGAGTGAGGGAAACTATGGCTACACCTTC
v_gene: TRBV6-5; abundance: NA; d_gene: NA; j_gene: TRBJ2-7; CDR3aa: CASSRRGQELYEQYF; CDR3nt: TGTGCCAGCAGTCGTCGGGGGCAGGAACTCTACGAGCAGTACTTC
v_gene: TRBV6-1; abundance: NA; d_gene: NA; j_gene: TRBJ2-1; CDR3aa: CASDGGDYYNEQFF; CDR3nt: TGTGCCAGCGACGGCGGCGACTACTACAATGAGCAGTTCTTC
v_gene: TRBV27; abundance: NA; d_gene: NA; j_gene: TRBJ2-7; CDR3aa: CASSYQGSYEQYF; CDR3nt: TGTGCCAGCAGTTACCAGGGGTCCTACGAGCAGTACTTC
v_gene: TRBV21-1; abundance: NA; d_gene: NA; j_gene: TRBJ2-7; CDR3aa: CASSKPWSDFNVYEQYF; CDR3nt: TGTGCCAGCAGCAAACCTTGGTCCGATTTCAACGTTTACGAGCAGTACTTC
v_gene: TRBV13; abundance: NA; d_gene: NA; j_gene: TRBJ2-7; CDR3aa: CASSSPTGVYEQYF; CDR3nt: TGTGCCAGCAGCTCACCTACGGGGGTCTACGAGCAGTACTTC
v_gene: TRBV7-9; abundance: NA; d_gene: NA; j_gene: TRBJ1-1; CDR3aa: CASSRGLNTEAFF; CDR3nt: TGTGCCAGCAGCCGGGGGTTGAACACTGAAGCTTTCTTT
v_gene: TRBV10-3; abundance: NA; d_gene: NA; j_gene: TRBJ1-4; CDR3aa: CAISEGQFATNEKLFF; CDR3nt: TGTGCCATCAGTGAGGGACAGTTTGCAACTAATGAAAAACTGTTTTTT
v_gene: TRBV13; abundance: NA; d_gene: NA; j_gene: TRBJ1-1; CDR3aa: CASSLWGSGVNTEAFF; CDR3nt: TGTGCCAGCAGCCTCTGGGGGAGTGGGGTGAACACTGAAGCTTTCTTT
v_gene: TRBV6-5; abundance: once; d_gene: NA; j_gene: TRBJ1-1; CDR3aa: CASRPDGPNTEAFF; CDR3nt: TGTGCCAGCAGACCGGATGGTCCGAACACTGAAGCTTTCTTT
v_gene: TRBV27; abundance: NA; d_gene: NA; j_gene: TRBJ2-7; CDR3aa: CASGTHEQYF; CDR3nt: TGTGCCAGCGGGACTCACGAGCAGTACTTC
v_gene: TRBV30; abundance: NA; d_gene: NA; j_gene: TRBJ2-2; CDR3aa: CAWSVAVITGELFF; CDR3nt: TGTGCCTGGAGTGTGGCAGTGATCACCGGGGAGCTGTTTTTT
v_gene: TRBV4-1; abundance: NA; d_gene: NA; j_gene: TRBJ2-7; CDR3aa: CASSQEGGYSYEQYF; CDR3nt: TGCGCCAGCAGCCAAGAAGGCGGGTACTCCTACGAGCAGTACTTC
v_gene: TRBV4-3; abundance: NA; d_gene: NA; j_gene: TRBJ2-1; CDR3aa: CASSQEVGGSSYNEQFF; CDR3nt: TGCGCCAGCAGCCAAGAGGTCGGGGGTAGCTCCTACAATGAGCAGTTCTTC
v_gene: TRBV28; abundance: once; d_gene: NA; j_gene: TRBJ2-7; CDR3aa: CASSFRPVGEQYF; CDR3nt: TGTGCCAGCAGTTTTCGCCCAGTGGGGGAGCAGTACTTC
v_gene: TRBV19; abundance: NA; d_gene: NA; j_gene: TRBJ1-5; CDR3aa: CASSTLWGIGQPQHF; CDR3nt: TGTGCCAGTAGTACACTATGGGGTATTGGTCAGCCCCAGCATTTT
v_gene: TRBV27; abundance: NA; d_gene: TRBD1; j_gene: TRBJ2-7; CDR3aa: CASSFTGQGLDEQYF; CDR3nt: TGTGCCAGCAGTTTCACGGGACAGGGTCTCGACGAGCAGTACTTC
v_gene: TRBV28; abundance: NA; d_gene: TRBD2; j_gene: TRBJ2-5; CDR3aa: CASSGGAWETQYF; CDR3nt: TGTGCCAGCTCCGGGGGGGCCTGGGAGACCCAGTACTTC
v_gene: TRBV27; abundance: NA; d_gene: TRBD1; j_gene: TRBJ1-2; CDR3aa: CASSPQGAEGYTF; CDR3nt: TGTGCCAGCAGTCCACAGGGGGCGGAGGGCTACACCTTC
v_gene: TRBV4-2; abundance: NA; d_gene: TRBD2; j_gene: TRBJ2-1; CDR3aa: CASRLGLAGQYEQFF; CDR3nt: TGTGCCAGCAGATTGGGACTAGCGGGGCAATACGAGCAGTTCTTC
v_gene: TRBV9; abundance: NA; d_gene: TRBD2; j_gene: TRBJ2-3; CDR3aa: CASSPYYSGTDTQYF; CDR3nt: TGTGCCAGCAGCCCCTACTATAGCGGGACAGATACGCAGTATTTT
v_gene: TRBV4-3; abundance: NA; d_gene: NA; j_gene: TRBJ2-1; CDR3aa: CASSQGSGAHNEQFF; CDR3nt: TGCGCCAGCAGCCAAGGGTCAGGGGCCCACAATGAGCAGTTCTTC
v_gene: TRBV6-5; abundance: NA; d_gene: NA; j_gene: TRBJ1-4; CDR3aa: CASSPVSGNEKLFF; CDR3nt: TGTGCCAGCAGTCCTGTATCCGGAAATGAAAAACTGTTTTTT
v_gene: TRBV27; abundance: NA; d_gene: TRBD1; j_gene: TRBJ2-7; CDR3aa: CASSLSPGTGFAYEQYF; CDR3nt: TGTGCCAGCAGCTTATCCCCTGGGACAGGCTTCGCCTACGAGCAGTACTTC
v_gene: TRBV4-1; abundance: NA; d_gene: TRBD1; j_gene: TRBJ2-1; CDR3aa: CASSQTRGTYNEQFF; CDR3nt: TGCGCCAGCAGCCAAACCAGGGGGACCTACAATGAGCAGTTCTTC
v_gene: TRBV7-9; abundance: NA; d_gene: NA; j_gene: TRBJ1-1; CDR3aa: CASSFPGNTEAFF; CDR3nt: TGTGCCAGCAGCTTCCCTGGGAACACTGAAGCTTTCTTT
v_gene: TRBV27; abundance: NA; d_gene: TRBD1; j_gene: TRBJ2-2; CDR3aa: CASRRQGTGELFF; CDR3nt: TGTGCCAGCAGGAGACAGGGCACCGGGGAGCTGTTTTTT
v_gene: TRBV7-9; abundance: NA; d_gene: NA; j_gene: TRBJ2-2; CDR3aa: CASSSPWFSRAGELFF; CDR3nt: TGTGCCAGCAGCTCCCCATGGTTTTCGAGAGCCGGGGAGCTGTTTTTT
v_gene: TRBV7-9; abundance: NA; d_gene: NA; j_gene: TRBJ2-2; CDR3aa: CASSLEVAVRNTGELFF; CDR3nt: TGTGCCAGCAGCTTAGAAGTCGCGGTGCGGAACACCGGGGAGCTGTTTTTT
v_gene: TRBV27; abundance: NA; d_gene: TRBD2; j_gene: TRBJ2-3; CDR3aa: CASSGAGATPHTQYF; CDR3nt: TGTGCCAGCAGTGGAGCGGGGGCCACCCCACATACGCAGTATTTT
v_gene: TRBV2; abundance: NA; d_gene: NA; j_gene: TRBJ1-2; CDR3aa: CASSDAPGNYGYTF; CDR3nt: TGTGCCAGCAGTGATGCTCCCGGGAACTATGGCTACACCTTC
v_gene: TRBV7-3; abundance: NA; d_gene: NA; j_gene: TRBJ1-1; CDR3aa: CASSLDVGTEAFF; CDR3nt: TGTGCCAGCAGCTTAGATGTGGGAACTGAAGCTTTCTTT
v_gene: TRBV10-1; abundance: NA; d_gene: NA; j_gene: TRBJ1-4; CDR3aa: CASSRDGSNEKLFF; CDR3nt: TGCGCCAGCAGCAGGGACGGCTCTAATGAAAAACTGTTTTTT
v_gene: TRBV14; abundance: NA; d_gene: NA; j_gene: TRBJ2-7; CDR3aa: CASSSLGTSYEQYF; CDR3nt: TGTGCCAGCAGCTCCTTGGGTACCTCCTACGAGCAGTACTTC
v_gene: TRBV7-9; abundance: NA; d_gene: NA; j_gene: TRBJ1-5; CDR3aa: CASSSDRDADQPQHF; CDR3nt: TGTGCCAGCAGCTCCGACAGAGACGCCGATCAGCCCCAGCATTTT
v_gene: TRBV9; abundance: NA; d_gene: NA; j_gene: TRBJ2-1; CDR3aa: CASSVGDEQFF; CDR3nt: TGTGCCAGCAGCGTCGGGGATGAGCAGTTCTTC
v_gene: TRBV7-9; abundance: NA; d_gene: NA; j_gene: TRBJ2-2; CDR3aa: CASSPPEGTANTGELFF; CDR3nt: TGTGCCAGCAGCCCCCCGGAGGGGACAGCAAACACCGGGGAGCTGTTTTTT
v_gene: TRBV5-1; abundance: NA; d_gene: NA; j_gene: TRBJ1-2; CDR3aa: CASTWNGREGYTF; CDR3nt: TGCGCCAGCACTTGGAATGGGCGGGAAGGCTACACCTTC
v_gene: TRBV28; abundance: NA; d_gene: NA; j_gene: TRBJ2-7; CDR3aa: CASSSDAKTYEQYF; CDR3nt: TGTGCCAGCAGCTCGGACGCAAAGACCTACGAGCAGTACTTC
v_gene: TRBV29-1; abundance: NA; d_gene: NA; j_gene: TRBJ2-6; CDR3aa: CSVEVRATGANVLTF; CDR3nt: TGCAGCGTTGAAGTGAGGGCCACTGGGGCCAACGTCCTGACTTTC
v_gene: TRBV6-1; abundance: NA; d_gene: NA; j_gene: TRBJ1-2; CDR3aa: CASSEILGGYGYTF; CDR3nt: TGTGCCAGCAGTGAAATTCTGGGTGGCTATGGCTACACCTTC
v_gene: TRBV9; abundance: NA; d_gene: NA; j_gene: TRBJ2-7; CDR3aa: CASSHGEGGNSYEQYF; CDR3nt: TGTGCCAGCAGCCACGGGGAGGGGGGTAACTCCTACGAGCAGTACTTC
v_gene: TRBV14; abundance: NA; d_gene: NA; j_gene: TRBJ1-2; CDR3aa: CASSLLVTGLPHGYTF; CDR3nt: TGTGCCAGCAGCCTGTTGGTTACAGGGCTCCCCCATGGCTACACCTTC
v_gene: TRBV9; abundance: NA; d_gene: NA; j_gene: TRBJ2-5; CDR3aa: CASSNLHQGFQETQYF; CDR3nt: TGTGCCAGCAGCAACTTACATCAGGGGTTCCAAGAGACCCAGTACTTC
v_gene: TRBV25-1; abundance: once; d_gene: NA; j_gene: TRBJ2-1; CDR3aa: CASSERTPLHNEQFF; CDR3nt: TGTGCCAGCAGTGAAAGGACGCCCCTCCACAATGAGCAGTTCTTC
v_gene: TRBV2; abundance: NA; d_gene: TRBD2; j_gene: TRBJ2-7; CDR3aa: CASSEFGTSGSYEQYF; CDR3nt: TGTGCCAGCAGTGAGTTCGGGACTAGCGGGAGTTACGAGCAGTACTTC
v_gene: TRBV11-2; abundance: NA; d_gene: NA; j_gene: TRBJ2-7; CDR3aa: CASSPPLVEQYF; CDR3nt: TGTGCCAGCAGCCCTCCTCTGGTTGAGCAGTACTTC
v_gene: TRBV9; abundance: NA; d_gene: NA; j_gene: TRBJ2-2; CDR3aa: CASSGTGSQDTGELFF; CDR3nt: TGTGCCAGCAGCGGTACAGGGTCCCAAGATACCGGGGAGCTGTTTTTT
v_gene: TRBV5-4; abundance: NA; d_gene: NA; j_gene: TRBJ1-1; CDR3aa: CASSLGGRGAEAFF; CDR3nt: TGTGCCAGCAGCTTGGGGGGAAGAGGTGCTGAAGCTTTCTTT
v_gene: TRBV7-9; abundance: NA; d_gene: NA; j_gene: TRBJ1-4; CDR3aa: CASSPTGEGNEKLFF; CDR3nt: TGTGCCAGCAGCCCCACGGGGGAAGGGAATGAAAAACTGTTTTTT
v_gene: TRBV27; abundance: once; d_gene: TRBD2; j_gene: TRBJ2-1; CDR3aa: CASSLDSGYNEQFF; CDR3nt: TGTGCCAGCAGTTTGGATAGCGGGTACAATGAGCAGTTCTTC
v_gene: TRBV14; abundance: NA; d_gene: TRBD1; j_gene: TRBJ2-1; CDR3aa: CASSQDPGQGDNEQFF; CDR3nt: TGTGCCAGCAGCCAAGATCCGGGACAGGGGGACAATGAGCAGTTCTTC
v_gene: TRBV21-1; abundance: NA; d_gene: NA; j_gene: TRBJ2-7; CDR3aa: CASSKLGTGSEQYF; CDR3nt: TGTGCCAGCAGCAAATTAGGGACAGGGAGCGAGCAGTACTTC
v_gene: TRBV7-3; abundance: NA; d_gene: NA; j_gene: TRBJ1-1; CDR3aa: CASSAEVGGAEAFF; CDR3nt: TGTGCCAGCAGCGCCGAGGTAGGGGGGGCTGAAGCTTTCTTT
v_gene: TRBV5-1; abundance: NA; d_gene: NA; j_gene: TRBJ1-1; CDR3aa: CASSPPAGGPTEAFF; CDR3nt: TGCGCCAGCAGCCCCCCCGCGGGGGGCCCCACTGAAGCTTTCTTT
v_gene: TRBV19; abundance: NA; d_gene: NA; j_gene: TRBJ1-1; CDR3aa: CASSIRGGGNTEAFF; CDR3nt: TGTGCCAGTAGTATAAGGGGTGGGGGGAACACTGAAGCTTTCTTT
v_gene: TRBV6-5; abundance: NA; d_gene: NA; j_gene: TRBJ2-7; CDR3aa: CASRERGATYEQYF; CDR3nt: TGTGCCAGCAGGGAAAGGGGTGCCACCTACGAGCAGTACTTC
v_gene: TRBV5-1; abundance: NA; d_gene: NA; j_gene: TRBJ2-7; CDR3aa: CASSLGTDSYEQYF; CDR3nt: TGCGCCAGCAGCTTGGGGACGGATTCCTACGAGCAGTACTTC
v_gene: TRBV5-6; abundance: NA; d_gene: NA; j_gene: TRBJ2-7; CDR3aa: CASSSQLEQYF; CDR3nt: TGTGCCAGCAGCTCTCAACTTGAGCAGTACTTC